The clone carrying this T cell receptor (beta chain) was recorded many times. What it binds is unknown. The sample is drawn from a study of early T cells in non-severe SARS-CoV-2 infection. At the level of the study: Bulk RNA isolated from unsorted whole blood underwent sequencing; chains were not paired. Overall study findings and caveats: VDJdb matching, biased toward anti-spike CD8 responses, missed private and CD4 specificities.

The ends were cut back, 4 bases at V and 13 bases at J, with 16 bases in the middle. This CDR3 region has 11 residues. The germline CDR1 and CDR2 sequences are SQVTM and ANQGSEA. Researchers attached unique molecular identifiers to individual cDNA molecules. TCRdb re-derived calls from the 5' RACE reads in MiXCR, one entry per CDR3 protein. The data show about 84,000 distinct CDR3 sequences, with 12% seen just once and over 2% held by the top ten. The chain uses TRBV29-1 and TRBJ1-2; a weak D match, TRBD1 (5 bases). This receptor was taken from an adult who was a healthcare worker with PCR-confirmed SARS-CoV-2 infection or an uninfected control (not recorded which). Sequencing was carried out using whole blood. The CDR3 loop is CSVGGTTAGTF. CDR3 nucleotides: TGCAGCGTTGGGGGGACGACGGCAGGCACCTTC.